Below are 25 T cell receptor beta chains sequenced from a single sample in a study of technical replicates of blood from a handful of donors. Clones were sequenced by immunoSEQ multiplex PCR, and TCRdb holds only the in-frame ones, with some missing. The sample yields 80,000 to 95,000 clones, 90% to 97% seen once. Sequencing used T cells isolated from PBMCs. Every receptor here comes from a human donor in good health.

V is TRBV7-2 and J is TRBJ2-7; a weak D match, TRBD2 (5 bases). V dropped 2 bases and J dropped 10 bases, with 12 bases sitting between them. CDR1 is SGHTA, CDR2 FQGNSA, per germline. The CDR3 covers 12 residues. The CDR3 spells CASSLNSVLQYF. CDR3 coding DNA: TGTGCCAGCAGCTTAAATAGCGTACTACAGTACTTC.

This sequence joins TRBV19 and TRBJ1-1; no clear D. Germline V gene data show CDR1 as LNHDA and CDR2 as SQIVND (reference sequence). The length of the CDR3 is 12 residues. Trimming stripped 5 bases from V and 7 bases from J, with 11 bases between. In DNA form, the CDR3 reads TGTGCCAGTAGTCCGTCAGGACTTGAAGCTTTCTTT. This sequence encodes CASSPSGLEAFF.

The V call is TRBV10-1, the J call TRBJ2-1; 8 bases are shared with TRBD2. The ends lost 5 bases at V and 7 bases at J; junction bases unmatched: 10. The CDR3 has 15 amino acids. CDR1 WNHNN and CDR2 SYGVQD come from the germline V gene (reference sequence). CDR3 coding DNA: TGCGCCAGCAGTACCGCGGGAGGTTTTCGGAATGAGCAGTTCTTC. It yields the protein CASSTAGGFRNEQFF.

The V and J genes are TRBV30 and TRBJ1-2, with 11 bases lining up with TRBD1. The germline gives CDR1 GTSNPN, CDR2 SVGIG (reference sequence). The CDR3 sequence is 14 residues long. The junction had 5 bases not matched to a gene; V was cut back by 1 base and J by 7 bases. The CDR3 DNA follows: TGTGCCTGGAGTGGGACAGGGGGCAGGGTTGGCTACACCTTC. Its protein product is CAWSGTGGRVGYTF.

The genes are TRBV27 and TRBJ1-3, with D hard to call. This CDR3 is built from 15 residues. V lost 3 bases and J 2 bases, leaving 11 bases between the germline ends. Germline values: CDR1 MNHEY, CDR2 SMNVEV (reference sequence). The CDR3 nucleotides read TGTGCCAGCAGTTTTTCTTCGGGGACTGGAAACACCATATATTTT. It yields the protein CASSFSSGTGNTIYF.

The rearrangement uses TRBV5-8 and TRBJ1-2; 10 nucleotides agree with TRBD1. This CDR3 is 15 amino acids long. Germline lookup yields CDR1 SGHTS and CDR2 YDEGEE. Trimming removed 1 base from V and 2 bases from J; junction bases left unmatched: 2. In DNA, the CDR3 is TGTGCCAGCAGCTTGTTGACAGGGGGCAACTATGGCTACACCTTC. Its translation is CASSLLTGGNYGYTF.

This clone has only a few counts. V gene TRBV4-3 combines with J gene TRBJ1-5; D unresolved. In germline, CDR1 is LGHNA, CDR2 YSLEER. Trimming shortened V by 0 bases and J by 3 bases, and 15 bases separated the two germline ends. This CDR3 is built from 17 residues. CDR3 loop: CASSQDRGMGSNQPQHF. The CDR3 coding sequence is TGCGCCAGCAGCCAAGATAGAGGGATGGGGTCCAATCAGCCCCAGCATTTT.

This chain uses TRBV7-9 with TRBJ2-3, with D possibly TRBD2 on 5 matching bases. The CDR3 length is 14 residues. Germline lookup yields CDR1 SEHNR and CDR2 FQNEAQ (reference sequence). Trimming stripped 5 bases from V and 0 bases from J, with 9 bases between. The CDR3 loop is CASSDGLSTDTQYF. In DNA form, the CDR3 reads TGTGCCAGCAGCGACGGACTCAGCACAGATACGCAGTATTTT.

The chain uses TRBV7-8 and TRBJ1-3; D gene unclear. The V gene's germline CDR1 is SGHVS and CDR2 FQNEAQ. V was shortened by 5 bases and J by 3 bases, with 5 bases between the two germline ends. The CDR3 consists of 12 residues. The CDR3 spells CASSRSGNTIYF. Written as DNA, the CDR3 is TGTGCCAGCAGCCGGAGTGGAAACACCATATATTTT.

This sequence joins TRBV14 and TRBJ2-6, with TRBD1 as a possible D gene (6 bases). CDR1 is SGHDN and CDR2 is FVKESK in the germline V gene. The CDR3 loop spans 16 amino acids. The V gene lost 3 bases and the J gene lost 0 bases, with 9 bases spanning the gap. The CDR3 reads CASSQKQGSGANVLTF. The CDR3 bases are TGTGCCAGCAGCCAGAAACAGGGCTCTGGGGCCAACGTCCTGACTTTC.

The chain joins TRBV6-1 to TRBJ2-5, with 12 positions matching TRBD2. The CDR3 runs to 14 residues. With V trimmed by 6 bases and J by 5 bases, 4 bases remained unmatched. Germline V lookup: CDR1 MNHNS, CDR2 SASEGT. CDR3: CASRGLAGSETQYF. The DNA of the CDR3 is TGTGCCAGCAGAGGACTAGCGGGATCGGAGACCCAGTACTTC.

The CDR3: CASGGQVYTEAFF. The CDR3 region has the DNA TGTGCCAGCGGAGGACAGGTTTACACTGAAGCTTTCTTT. The rearrangement joins TRBV27 to TRBJ1-1; 7 nucleotides match TRBD1. The junction had 6 bases not matched to a gene; V was cut back by 8 bases and J by 3 bases. CDR1 is MNHEY, CDR2 SMNVEV, per germline (reference sequence). The length of the CDR3 is 13 residues.

The J gene is TRBJ2-7, the V gene TRBV5-4, with TRBD2 identical over 11 bases. The germline CDR1 and CDR2 sequences are SGHNT and YYREEE (reference sequence). J was trimmed by 3 bases and V by 4 bases; bases with no gene match: 3. The CDR3 is made up of 14 amino acids. Here the CDR3 reads CASSRGTSGYEQYF. The DNA of the CDR3 is TGTGCCAGCAGCCGGGGGACTAGCGGCTACGAGCAGTACTTC.

V gene TRBV18 combines with J gene TRBJ2-5; a weak D match, TRBD1 (6 bases). The germline gives CDR1 KGHSH, CDR2 LQKENI. V was cut by 3 bases and J by 5 bases, with 13 bases left in between. This CDR3 spans 14 amino acids. The CDR3 DNA is TGTGCCAGCTCACCGATCGGACAGTTCGAGACCCAGTACTTC. Its translation: CASSPIGQFETQYF.

The V gene is TRBV27, the J gene TRBJ2-7, with 11 positions matching TRBD2. Germline V gives CDR1 MNHEY, CDR2 SMNVEV (reference sequence). The V gene end was trimmed by 8 bases and the J gene end by 0 bases; junction bases not matched to a gene: 12. This CDR3 has 17 amino acids. Written as DNA, the CDR3 is TGTGCCAGCCGGCCTTTAGCGGGAGGGCCTAGCTCCTACGAGCAGTACTTC. Translation gives CASRPLAGGPSSYEQYF.

V gene TRBV5-4 combines with J gene TRBJ1-3; 9 positions agree with TRBD1. With V trimmed by 0 bases and J by 1 base, 5 bases remained unmatched. The CDR3 runs 17 residues. Germline V gene lookup returns CDR1 SGHNT and CDR2 YYREEE (reference sequence). CDR3 residues: CASSLAKDRGSGNTIYF. The CDR3 DNA sequence: TGTGCCAGCAGCTTGGCGAAGGACAGGGGATCTGGAAACACCATATATTTT.

The gene calls are TRBV15 and TRBJ2-2; TRBD2 matches at 7 bases. Germline CDR1 and CDR2: LNHNV and YYDKDF (reference sequence). Germline trimming cut 0 bases from V and 8 bases from J; bases unmatched to any gene: 12. The CDR3 loop spans 17 amino acids. Here the CDR3 reads CATSRDRGLIMTGELFF. The DNA of the CDR3 is TGTGCCACCAGCAGAGATAGGGGACTAATTATGACTGGGGAGCTGTTTTTT.

The rearrangement links TRBV28 to TRBJ1-2; D unresolved. V dropped 1 base and J dropped 4 bases, with 16 bases sitting between them. Germline V gene lookup returns CDR1 MDHEN and CDR2 SYDVKM. The CDR3 loop spans 16 amino acids. As DNA, the CDR3 is TGTGCCAGCAGTTTATTGGCGGAGGCCCCGATCTATGGCTACACCTTC. Protein product: CASSLLAEAPIYGYTF.

The chain has TRBV7-2 and TRBJ2-2; tentative D call: TRBD1 (6 bases). This CDR3 has 14 residues. The V gene's germline CDR1 is SGHTA and CDR2 FQGNSA. Trimming removed 5 bases from V and 1 base from J, with 8 bases in between. In DNA, the CDR3 is TGTGCCAGCAGCCAGGGACAGAACACCGGGGAGCTGTTTTTT. This translates into CASSQGQNTGELFF.

CDR3: CASSQGTGNTEAFF. Written as DNA, the CDR3 is TGTGCCAGCAGCCAAGGGACAGGGAACACTGAAGCTTTCTTT. V is TRBV16 and J is TRBJ1-1; 8 positions agree with TRBD1. Losses at the gene ends were 2 bases for V and 1 base for J; bases not matched to a gene: 0. The germline V gene encodes CDR1 KGHSY and CDR2 FQNENV. CDR3 size: 14 residues. Combining the CDR3 with reference TRBV16 and TRBJ1-1 gives the whole variable domain GEEVAQTPKHLVRGEGQKAKLYCAPIKGHSYVFWYQQVLKNEFKFLISFQNENVFDETGMPKERFSAKCLPNSPCSLEIQATKLEDSAVYFCASSQGTGNTEAFFGQGTRLTVV.

This chain joins TRBV7-9 and TRBJ1-1; weak D call: TRBD1 (6 bases). Germline V lookup: CDR1 SEHNR, CDR2 FQNEAQ (reference sequence). The germline V and J ends were trimmed by 4 bases and 7 bases, with 7 bases remaining between them. This CDR3 comprises 11 residues. The DNA of the CDR3 is TGTGCCAGCAGCTCAGGGGTTGAAGCTTTCTTT. Amino acid sequence: CASSSGVEAFF.

The chain links TRBV6-6 to TRBJ1-2; D not resolved. The germline gives CDR1 MNHNY, CDR2 SVGAGI (reference sequence). This CDR3 comprises 13 residues. The germline V and J ends were trimmed by 4 bases and 2 bases, with 8 bases remaining between them. Here the CDR3 DNA reads TGTGCCAGCAGTTTTTCTACCAACTATGGCTACACCTTC. Its translation is CASSFSTNYGYTF.

V is TRBV6-1 and J is TRBJ1-2; D gene unclear. V was pared by 2 bases and J by 0 bases, with 16 bases between. Germline loops: CDR1 MNHNS, CDR2 SASEGT. The CDR3 sequence is 17 residues long. CDR3 in amino acids: CASSEPGEGPSNYGYTF. CDR3 DNA: TGTGCCAGCAGTGAACCCGGGGAAGGGCCCTCTAACTATGGCTACACCTTC.

CDR3 in amino acids: CASSLSIPGFLNTEAFF. CDR3 DNA: TGTGCCAGCAGTTTATCTATCCCGGGGTTTCTGAACACTGAAGCTTTCTTT. The genes are TRBV27 and TRBJ1-1, with D hard to call. CDR1 MNHEY and CDR2 SMNVEV come from the germline V gene (reference sequence). V was clipped by 0 bases and J by 0 bases, with 14 bases between them. The CDR3 is 17 residues long.

Written as DNA, the CDR3 is TGTGCCAGCAGGGGGACTAGCGGGAACACCTACGAGCAGTACTTC. This gives the protein CASRGTSGNTYEQYF. The J gene is TRBJ2-7, the V gene TRBV2; 13 nucleotides agree with TRBD2. The CDR3 is made up of 15 amino acids. The junction had 4 bases not matched to a gene; V was cut back by 6 bases and J by 2 bases. Per germline, CDR1 SNHLY and CDR2 FYNNEI.